This T cell receptor beta chain was recovered during a study of blood T cell repertoires in COVID-19. Overall study context: Acute and convalescent COVID-19 samples came from the United States, Italy and Spain. Sources were T cells, B-cell-depleted T cells, or PBMCs; the material itself was cDNA or gDNA.

The length of the CDR3 is 15 residues. Trimming pared 6 bases from V and 5 bases from J, leaving 17 bases between. The germline V gene encodes CDR1 SEHNR and CDR2 FQNEAQ (reference sequence). Per the study methods: Reference gene primers were amplified, and this amplification served to estimate nucleated cell counts. TCRdb keeps only in-frame clones here, not all; method: immunoSEQ multiplex PCR. V and J calls and clone size are those listed in that table; D and trimming were worked out from the DNA. The table includes roughly 120,000 clones, roughly 84% detected once. Sequences were obtained from peripheral blood. This chain joins TRBV7-9 and TRBJ2-1; D possibly corresponds to TRBD2 (6 bases). The source of this sequence is a man in his sixties with acute or convalescent COVID-19. The CDR3 sequence: CASSPPGLLDNEQFF. CDR3 DNA: TGTGCCAGCAGTCCTCCGGGACTTCTGGACAATGAGCAGTTCTTC.